This T cell receptor (beta chain) was identified during a study of tumor-infiltrating lymphocytes in primary liver carcinoma. General study points: Tumor top-250-clone fractions significantly exceeded those of blood (p = 0.039).

Germline assignment: CDR1 SNHLY and CDR2 FYNNEI. The CDR3 length is 12 residues. Co-extraction yielded RNA and DNA from around 20-30 mg of unsorted bulk tissue. Patients in the cohort were treatment-naive and living with chronic HBV infection. Without exception, tumor samples held over 90% viable tumor cells. Comments on this clonotype: The antigen is unknown. A read error is likely, as this CDR3 ends without the conserved phenylalanine or tryptophan.

Total RNA amounting to 450 to 500 ng was the source from which TCR beta cDNA was made with a constant-region primer. The TCR beta library was amplified through three nested multiplex PCR rounds in a modified ARM-PCR procedure. Amplification in the first two PCR rounds was performed using TRBV1-TRBV30 forward primers and a C-beta reverse primer for around 11 cycles each. MiXCR, applied by TCRdb to the multiplex PCR reads, yields one record per CDR3 protein. The sample contains tens of thousands of distinct CDR3 sequences, over 60% of which appear only once. The source is a man in his forties with primary liver carcinoma and hepatitis B virus infection. The chain couples TRBV2 to TRBJ2-1; D unresolved. Sequences were obtained from liver tumor tissue from sampling region 4. Subset in this sample: tumor region T4, right-lateral pole. This chain's CDR3 is CTSSSGLDEQFL. CDR3 sequence (DNA): TGTACCAGCAGCTCTGGGTTGGATGAGCAGTTCCTC.